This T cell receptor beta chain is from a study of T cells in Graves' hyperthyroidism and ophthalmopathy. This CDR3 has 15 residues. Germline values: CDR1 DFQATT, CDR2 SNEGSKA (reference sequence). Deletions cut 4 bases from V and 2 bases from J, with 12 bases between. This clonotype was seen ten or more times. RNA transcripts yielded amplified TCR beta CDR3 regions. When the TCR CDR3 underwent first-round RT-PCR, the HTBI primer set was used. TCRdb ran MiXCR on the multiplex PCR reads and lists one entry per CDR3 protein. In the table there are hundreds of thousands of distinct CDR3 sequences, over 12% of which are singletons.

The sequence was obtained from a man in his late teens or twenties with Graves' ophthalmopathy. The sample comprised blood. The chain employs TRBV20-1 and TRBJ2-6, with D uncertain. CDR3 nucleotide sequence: TGCAGTGCTACGGACGAACGGGCTGGGGCCAACGTCCTGACTTTC. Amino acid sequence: CSATDERAGANVLTF.